This is a list of T cell receptor beta chains from one sample in a study of control samples from healthy donors and cancer patients. Sequenced by immunoSEQ multiplex PCR; TCRdb stores in-frame clones only, minus some. The sample yields fewer than 40,000 clones, over 85% seen once. Specimen: PBMCs. The receptors here all came from a man in his forties or fifties with colorectal cancer. CDR3s include the opening cysteine and the closing phenylalanine or tryptophan. D genes are given only for firm matches. Clone size is stated in some rows and not others, as once, few, many or a class when expanded.

size: NA; V: TRBV7-2; J: TRBJ1-6; D: NA; DNA: TGTGCCAGCAGCCTTCACAGGGATCAGTATTCACCCCTCCACTTT; CDR3: CASSLHRDQYSPLHF
size: NA; V: TRBV6-5; J: TRBJ2-5; D: NA; DNA: TGTGCCAGCAGTTACAGACAGTCCGCTCGAGGAACCCAGTACTTC; CDR3: CASSYRQSARGTQYF
size: NA; V: TRBV9; J: TRBJ1-1; D: TRBD1; DNA: TGTGCCAGCAGCGGTTACAGGGGTCACACTGAAGCTTTCTTT; CDR3: CASSGYRGHTEAFF
size: NA; V: TRBV5-1; J: TRBJ1-4; D: TRBD1; DNA: TGCGCCAGCAGGGGGACAGCCAGCCCTGAAAAACTGTTTTTT; CDR3: CASRGTASPEKLFF
size: NA; V: TRBV19; J: TRBJ2-1; D: TRBD2; DNA: TGTGCCAGTAGTATTAGCGGGGGTGGTTATGCTGAGCAGTTCTTC; CDR3: CASSISGGGYAEQFF
size: once; V: TRBV30; J: TRBJ1-4; D: NA; DNA: TGTGCCTGGAGTGGCGACCATAATGAAAAACTGTTTTTT; CDR3: CAWSGDHNEKLFF
size: NA; V: TRBV5-6; J: TRBJ1-2; D: TRBD1; DNA: TGTGCCAGCAGCTTCCGGGACAGGGTCAACTATGGCTACACCTTC; CDR3: CASSFRDRVNYGYTF
size: NA; V: TRBV7-9; J: TRBJ2-4; D: TRBD2; DNA: TGTGCCAGCAGCTTACAGCGGGGTGCAGGCATTCAGTACTTC; CDR3: CASSLQRGAGIQYF
size: NA; V: TRBV5-5; J: TRBJ1-6; D: NA; DNA: TGTGCCAGCAGCCCCGAAAGATGGGGAATTTCACCCCTCCACTTT; CDR3: CASSPERWGISPLHF
size: NA; V: TRBV11-2; J: TRBJ2-7; D: NA; DNA: TGTGCCAGCAGCCCTGCGGGGTCCGCGTACGAGCAGTACTTC; CDR3: CASSPAGSAYEQYF
size: NA; V: TRBV15; J: TRBJ1-2; D: TRBD1; DNA: TGTGCCACCAGCAATCAGGGGGCTAGTGGCTACACCTTC; CDR3: CATSNQGASGYTF
size: NA; V: TRBV7-9; J: TRBJ2-7; D: TRBD2; DNA: TGTGCCAGCAGTCGCGGACTAGCGGGGAGCTCCTACGAGCAGTACTTC; CDR3: CASSRGLAGSSYEQYF
size: NA; V: TRBV30; J: TRBJ1-2; D: NA; DNA: TGTGCCTGGAGTTCCTCACCGCTCCGATTATACACCTTC; CDR3: CAWSSSPLRLYTF
size: NA; V: TRBV11-2; J: TRBJ2-7; D: NA; DNA: TGTGCCAGCAGCTTAGGAACAGGGTCGTACGAGCAGTACTTC; CDR3: CASSLGTGSYEQYF
size: few; V: TRBV6-6; J: TRBJ2-2; D: NA; DNA: TGTGCCAGCAGTCTGGACACCTATTCGAACACCGGGGAGCTGTTTTTT; CDR3: CASSLDTYSNTGELFF
size: NA; V: TRBV7-9; J: TRBJ1-2; D: NA; DNA: TGTGCCAGCAGCTTAAACTCCTTTAACTATGGCTACACCTTC; CDR3: CASSLNSFNYGYTF
size: NA; V: TRBV7-9; J: TRBJ2-1; D: TRBD1; DNA: TGTGCCAGCAGCACCGGGACAGCATACTACAATGAGCAGTTCTTC; CDR3: CASSTGTAYYNEQFF
size: NA; V: TRBV6-2/TRBV6-3; J: TRBJ2-2; D: TRBD2; DNA: TGTGCCAGCAGTTACTACTGGACTAGCGGGGTCGGCACCGGGGAGCTGTTTTTT; CDR3: CASSYYWTSGVGTGELFF
size: NA; V: TRBV2; J: TRBJ1-3; D: NA; DNA: TGTGCCACCACAGCGTCCGGGGCAGTGGGAAACACCATATATTTT; CDR3: CATTASGAVGNTIYF
size: NA; V: TRBV7-9; J: TRBJ1-5; D: NA; DNA: TGTGCCAGCAGTCTCACGGCTGATCCAAATCAGCCCCAGCATTTT; CDR3: CASSLTADPNQPQHF
size: NA; V: TRBV5-4; J: TRBJ1-1; D: TRBD1; DNA: TGTGCCAGCAGCCCGAGGACAGGGTTTACGACTGAAGCTTTCTTT; CDR3: CASSPRTGFTTEAFF
size: NA; V: TRBV12-3/TRBV12-4; J: TRBJ1-2; D: NA; DNA: TGTGCCAGCAGTTTAGTTGGGGCGGGGAGCTACACCTTC; CDR3: CASSLVGAGSYTF
size: NA; V: TRBV19; J: TRBJ1-1; D: TRBD1; DNA: TGTGCCAGTAGTATAGGTGGACAGGGCAGGAACACTGAAGCTTTCTTT; CDR3: CASSIGGQGRNTEAFF
size: NA; V: TRBV30; J: TRBJ1-2; D: TRBD1; DNA: TGTGCCTGGGACAGGGGACGCGCTACGACCTTTGATGGCTACACCTTC; CDR3: CAWDRGRATTFDGYTF
size: NA; V: TRBV5-1; J: TRBJ2-7; D: NA; DNA: TGCGCCAGCAGCCCCAGACTCAGCTCCTACGAGCAGTACTTC; CDR3: CASSPRLSSYEQYF
size: NA; V: TRBV9; J: TRBJ2-2; D: NA; DNA: TGTGCCAGCAGCGTTACCCCAGACACCGGGGAGCTGTTTTTT; CDR3: CASSVTPDTGELFF
size: NA; V: TRBV19; J: TRBJ1-1; D: NA; DNA: TGTGCCAGTAGTTTTTGGACTGAAGCTTTCTTT; CDR3: CASSFWTEAFF
size: NA; V: TRBV30; J: TRBJ1-3; D: NA; DNA: TGTGCCTGGAGACCCTTAACCTCCTCTGGAAACACCATATATTTT; CDR3: CAWRPLTSSGNTIYF
size: NA; V: TRBV30; J: TRBJ2-7; D: TRBD1; DNA: TGTGCCTGGACAGGACAGGGGTCTTTACACTCCCCCTACGAGCAGTACTTC; CDR3: CAWTGQGSLHSPYEQYF
size: NA; V: TRBV28; J: TRBJ2-3; D: NA; DNA: TGTGCCAGCAGTACTCTGTCTATACCAAGTCCGCAGTATTTT; CDR3: CASSTLSIPSPQYF
size: NA; V: TRBV2; J: TRBJ1-2; D: TRBD1; DNA: TGTGCCAGCAGGGAACGGGACAGGCGTAACTATGGCTACACCTTC; CDR3: CASRERDRRNYGYTF
size: NA; V: TRBV9; J: TRBJ2-5; D: NA; DNA: TGTGCCAGCAGTAGGAGGTTACAAGAGACCCAGTACTTC; CDR3: CASSRRLQETQYF
size: few; V: TRBV11-2; J: TRBJ1-2; D: NA; DNA: TGTGCCAGCAGCTCTCCCAGGGGACCCGGTGGCTACACCTTC; CDR3: CASSSPRGPGGYTF
size: NA; V: TRBV21-1; J: TRBJ1-4; D: NA; DNA: TGTGCCAGCAGCAAGCCTGAAAAACTGTTTTTT; CDR3: CASSKPEKLFF
size: NA; V: TRBV19; J: TRBJ2-2; D: TRBD1; DNA: TGTGCCAGTAGTCCCCGGACAGGGGGCACCGGGGAGCTGTTTTTT; CDR3: CASSPRTGGTGELFF
size: NA; V: TRBV7-6; J: TRBJ2-6; D: NA; DNA: TGTGCCAGCAGCTTAGCTCCCGGGATTTCTGGGGCCAACGTCCTGACTTTC; CDR3: CASSLAPGISGANVLTF
size: NA; V: TRBV11-1; J: TRBJ2-1; D: NA; DNA: TGTGCCAGCAGCTTGGCGAGTATGGATGAGCAGTTCTTC; CDR3: CASSLASMDEQFF
size: NA; V: TRBV7-6; J: TRBJ2-1; D: TRBD1; DNA: TGTGCCAGCAGCTCCCCCGCGGCCAGGGGGTACAATGAGCAGTTCTTC; CDR3: CASSSPAARGYNEQFF
size: NA; V: TRBV25-1; J: TRBJ1-3; D: TRBD1; DNA: TGTGCCAGCAGTGATCCAGGGGGAACTGGAAACACCATATATTTT; CDR3: CASSDPGGTGNTIYF
size: medium-sized; V: TRBV6-5; J: TRBJ1-1; D: NA; DNA: TGTGCCAGCAGTTACTCTATACGGGACACTGAAGCTTTCTTT; CDR3: CASSYSIRDTEAFF
size: NA; V: TRBV19; J: TRBJ1-4; D: TRBD1; DNA: TGTGCCAGTAGTGCCGGGACAGTTGCTGAAAAACTGTTTTTT; CDR3: CASSAGTVAEKLFF
size: NA; V: TRBV7-2; J: TRBJ1-1; D: TRBD1; DNA: TGTGCCAGCAGCTCCAGACAGGGAGGTTCAGCTTTCTTT; CDR3: CASSSRQGGSAFF
size: NA; V: TRBV18; J: TRBJ2-3; D: TRBD2; DNA: TGTGCCAGCTCACCACGCGGGGGACTAGCTACAGATACGCAGTATTTT; CDR3: CASSPRGGLATDTQYF
size: NA; V: TRBV7-9; J: TRBJ1-5; D: NA; DNA: TGTGCCAGCAGCCCCGTGGACCAGCCCCAGCATTTT; CDR3: CASSPVDQPQHF
size: NA; V: TRBV12-3/TRBV12-4; J: TRBJ1-2; D: NA; DNA: TGTGCCAGCAGCCGAGACGTCTACACCTTC; CDR3: CASSRDVYTF
size: NA; V: TRBV7-2; J: TRBJ1-1; D: NA; DNA: TGTGCCAGCAGCTTATCCATGAACACTGAAGCTTTCTTT; CDR3: CASSLSMNTEAFF
size: NA; V: TRBV24-1; J: TRBJ2-3; D: NA; DNA: TGTGCCACCAGTGACCGAAAGCAGGGGGGAAAGTGGACAGATACGCAGTATTTT; CDR3: CATSDRKQGGKWTDTQYF
size: few; V: TRBV19; J: TRBJ1-4; D: NA; DNA: TGTGCCAGTAGTCTATGGGACCCGAGGGGAAAACTGTTTTTT; CDR3: CASSLWDPRGKLFF